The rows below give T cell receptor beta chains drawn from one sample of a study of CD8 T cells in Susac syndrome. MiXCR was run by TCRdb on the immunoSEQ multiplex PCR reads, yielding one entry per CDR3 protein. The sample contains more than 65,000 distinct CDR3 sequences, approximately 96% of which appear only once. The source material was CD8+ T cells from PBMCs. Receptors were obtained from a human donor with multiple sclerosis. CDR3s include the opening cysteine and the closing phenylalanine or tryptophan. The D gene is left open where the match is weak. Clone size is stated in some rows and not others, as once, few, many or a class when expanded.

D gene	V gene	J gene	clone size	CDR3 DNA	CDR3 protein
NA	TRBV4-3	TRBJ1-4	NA	TGCGCCAGCAGCCCGGACACCCAACCTAATGAAAAACTGTTTTTT	CASSPDTQPNEKLFF
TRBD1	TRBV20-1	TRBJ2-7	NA	TGCAGTGCTCCAGACCTTACCGGGACAGCCAGTCCAGAGCAGTACTTC	CSAPDLTGTASPEQYF
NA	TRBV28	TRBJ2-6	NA	TGTGCCAGCAGACTTACAGGGCTTGGGGCCAACGTCCTGACTTTC	CASRLTGLGANVLTF
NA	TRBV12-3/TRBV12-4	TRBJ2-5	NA	TGTGCCAGCAAAACAGCGACCCAAGAGACCCAGTACTTC	CASKTATQETQYF
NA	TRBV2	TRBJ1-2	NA	TGTGCCAGCAGTCCATGGACGGTGAACTATGGCTACACCTTC	CASSPWTVNYGYTF
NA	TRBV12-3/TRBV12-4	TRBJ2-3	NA	TGTGCCAGCAGTTTGCCGTCGGCGACCGGACCCAGCACAGATACGCAGTATTTT	CASSLPSATGPSTDTQYF
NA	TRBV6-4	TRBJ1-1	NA	TGTGCCAGCAGTGACACAGGGAGTGGCACTGAAGCTTTCTTT	CASSDTGSGTEAFF
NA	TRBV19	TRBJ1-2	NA	TGTGCCAGTAGTACAGAGAGTGGCTACACCTTC	CASSTESGYTF
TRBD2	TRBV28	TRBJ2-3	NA	TGTGCCAGTACCGTTAGCGGGACGAGCACAGATACGCAGTATTTT	CASTVSGTSTDTQYF
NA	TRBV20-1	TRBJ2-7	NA	TGCAGTGCCGATACTAATTCAGAATCCTACGAGCAGTACTTC	CSADTNSESYEQYF
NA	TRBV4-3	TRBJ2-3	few	TGCGCCAGCAGCCAAGTCGGGGTGGGTGCGAGCACAGATACGCAGTATTTT	CASSQVGVGASTDTQYF
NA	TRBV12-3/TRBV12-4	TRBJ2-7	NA	TGTGCCAGCAGGGACCTGGGAGCCTCGGGGGAGCAGTACTTC	CASRDLGASGEQYF
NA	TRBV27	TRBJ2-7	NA	TGTGCCAGCAGTTTAACAAGGTCCACGACCTACGAGCAGTACTTC	CASSLTRSTTYEQYF
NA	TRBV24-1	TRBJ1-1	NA	TGTGCCACAGTCGGGGAGTCGAACACTGAAGCTTTCTTT	CATVGESNTEAFF
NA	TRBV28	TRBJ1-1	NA	TGTGCCAGCGTCGGAGGGGAAGCTTTCTTT	CASVGGEAFF
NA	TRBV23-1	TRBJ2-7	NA	TGCGCCAGCAGTCAATCAATGGTGACAAGGCCCTTTGAGCAGTACTTC	CASSQSMVTRPFEQYF
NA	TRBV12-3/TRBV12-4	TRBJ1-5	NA	TGTGCCAGCAGTTTAAATCCCCGGCTCCGGCTAAAGGGCAATCAGCCCCAGCATTTT	CASSLNPRLRLKGNQPQHF
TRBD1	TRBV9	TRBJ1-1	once	TGTGCCAGCAGCGTAGGGCAGGGGGCGCATCCCGCTTTCTTT	CASSVGQGAHPAFF
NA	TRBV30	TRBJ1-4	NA	TGTGCCTGGAGTCCTGGGGGGTTTTGGGAAAAACTGTTTTTT	CAWSPGGFWEKLFF
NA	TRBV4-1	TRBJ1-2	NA	TGCGCCAGCAGCCAAGACAGTGACGGCTCCGGCGCCTTC	CASSQDSDGSGAF
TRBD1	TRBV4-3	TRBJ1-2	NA	TGCGCCAGCAGCCAGGACAGGGCGTACAACTATGGCTACACCTTC	CASSQDRAYNYGYTF
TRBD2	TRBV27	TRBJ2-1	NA	TGTGCCAGCAGGATGGTAGCGGGGAACAATGAGCAGTTCTTC	CASRMVAGNNEQFF
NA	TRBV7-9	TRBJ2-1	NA	TGTGCCAGCAGCAGATCTACAAGGAATGAGCAGTTCTTC	CASSRSTRNEQFF
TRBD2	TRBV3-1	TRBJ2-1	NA	TGTGCCAGCAGCCAACTGAGATGGACTAGCGGCTTCTACAATGAGCAGTTCTTC	CASSQLRWTSGFYNEQFF
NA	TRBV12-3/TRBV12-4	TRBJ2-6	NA	TGTGCCAGCAGTACCTCTTCTGGGGCCAACGTCCTGACTTTC	CASSTSSGANVLTF
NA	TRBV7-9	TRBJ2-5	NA	TGTGCCAGCAGCTTAGCTTTGCCTGCGGAGACCCAGTACTTC	CASSLALPAETQYF
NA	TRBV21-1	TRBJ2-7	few	TGTGCCAGCAGCACTTCCTACGAGCAGTACTTC	CASSTSYEQYF
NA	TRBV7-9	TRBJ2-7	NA	TGTGCCAGCAGCCTGGGGAGGGGGACGGATACCTACGAGCAGTACTTC	CASSLGRGTDTYEQYF
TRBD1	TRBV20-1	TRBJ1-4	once	TGCAGTGCTAGAGATTCAAACAGGGGAGCTGAAAAACTGTTTTTT	CSARDSNRGAEKLFF
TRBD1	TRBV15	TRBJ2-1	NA	TGTGCCACCAGCAGAGATTGGACAGGGCTGAATGAGCAGTTCTTC	CATSRDWTGLNEQFF
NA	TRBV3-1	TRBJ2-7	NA	TGTGCCAGCAGCCCACAGGGGGGGGCCTACGAGCAGTACTTC	CASSPQGGAYEQYF
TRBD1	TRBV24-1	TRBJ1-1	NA	TGTGCCACCAGTGATTCGGGACAGGGGCTGTTCCCTGAAGCTTTCTTT	CATSDSGQGLFPEAFF
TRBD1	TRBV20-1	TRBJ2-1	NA	TGCAGTGCCGCAACGTCCGGGACAGAAGAGAGCTCCTACAATGAGCAGTTCTTC	CSAATSGTEESSYNEQFF
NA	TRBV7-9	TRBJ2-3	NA	TGTGCCAGCAGCTCTGGACTATTAAGCACAGATACGCAGTATTTT	CASSSGLLSTDTQYF
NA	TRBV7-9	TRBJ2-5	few	TGTGCCAGCAGTTTTGGAGAGACCCAGTACTTC	CASSFGETQYF
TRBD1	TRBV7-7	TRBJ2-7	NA	TGTGCCAGCAGCGTGGGACAGGGGGCGGGAGAGCAGTACTTC	CASSVGQGAGEQYF
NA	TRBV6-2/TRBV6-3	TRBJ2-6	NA	TGTGCCAGCACTTCAACAGGTACTGGGGCCAACGTCCTGACTTTC	CASTSTGTGANVLTF
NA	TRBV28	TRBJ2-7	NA	TGTGCCAGCAGTTTTCTTCCGGGACGGTCCTACGAGCAGTACTTC	CASSFLPGRSYEQYF
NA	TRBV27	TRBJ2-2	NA	TGTGCCAGCAGTTTACGGACAGAGCCCGGGGAGCTGTTTTTT	CASSLRTEPGELFF
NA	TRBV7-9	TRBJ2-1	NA	TGTGCCAGCCTCCCTTCTACAGGGGGGGAGAATGAGCAGTTCTTC	CASLPSTGGENEQFF
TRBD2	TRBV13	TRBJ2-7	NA	TGTGCCAGCAGCGCGGGGACTAATCGGGAGCAGTACTTC	CASSAGTNREQYF
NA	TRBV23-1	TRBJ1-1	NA	TGCGCCAGCAGTCAACTTCCTCAGCTCACTGAAGCTTTCTTT	CASSQLPQLTEAFF
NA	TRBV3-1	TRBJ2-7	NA	TGTGCCAGCAGCCAAGACACTGACTGGGACGAGCAGTACTTC	CASSQDTDWDEQYF
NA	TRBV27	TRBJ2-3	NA	TGTGCCAGCGAGGCCGGAGATACGCAGTATTTT	CASEAGDTQYF